This TCR beta chain comes out of a study of T-cell reconstitution after alpha-beta-depleted transplantation in children (dated by TCRdb to the mid-2010s). Some background on the complete study: T-cell immune reconstitution after TCRalphabeta/CD19-depleted allogeneic hematopoietic cell transplantation in children was quantitatively tracked in the study by means of TCR repertoire profiling.

There are 19 amino acids in the CDR3, from cysteine to phenylalanine inclusive. The kept DNA is CDR3 alone, 57 bases in frame from the first base. After removal of 7 bases from V and 2 bases from J, the junction retains 15 bases not matched to a gene. About this clonotype: This clone's antigen is unknown. Per-base qualities were not stored, and no clone one base away is much larger.

To prepare the library, PCR was applied. TCRdb names Illumina HiSeq 2500 as the instrument used. TCR libraries were prepared with molecular barcoding, using unique molecular identifiers to normalize TCRbeta repertoire quantification. TCRdb trimmed the raw reads at Q25, called clones with MiXCR and kept productive beta chains. Rows matching on CDR3 protein sequence are summarized as one entry with the most common DNA and genes. In all, the sample holds some 390,000 distinct CDR3 sequences, and 20% of those were seen once. Together, the top ten hold 3.8% of the sample. The sequence links TRBV12-3 or TRBV12-4 to TRBJ2-1; TRBD2 fits 12 bases in the junction. The specimen was PBMCs from the stem cell graft donor, collected from the stem cell graft. The sequence came from a human donor who donated a stem cell graft to a child with acute myeloid leukemia. CDR3 protein: CASKGLGTSGFPAYNEQFF. The sequenced DNA: TGTGCCAGCAAGGGACTAGGGACTAGCGGGTTCCCCGCCTACAATGAGCAGTTCTTC.